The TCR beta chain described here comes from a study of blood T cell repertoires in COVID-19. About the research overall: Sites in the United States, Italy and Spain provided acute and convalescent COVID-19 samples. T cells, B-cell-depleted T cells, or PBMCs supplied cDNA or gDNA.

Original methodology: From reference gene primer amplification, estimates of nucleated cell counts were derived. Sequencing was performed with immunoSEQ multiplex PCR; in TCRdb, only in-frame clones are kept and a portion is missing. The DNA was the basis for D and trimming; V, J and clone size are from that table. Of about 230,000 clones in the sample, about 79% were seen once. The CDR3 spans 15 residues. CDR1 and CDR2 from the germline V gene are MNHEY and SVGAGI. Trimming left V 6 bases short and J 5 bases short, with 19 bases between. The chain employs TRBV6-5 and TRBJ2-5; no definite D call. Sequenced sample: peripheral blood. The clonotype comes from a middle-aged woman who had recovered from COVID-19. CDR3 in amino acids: CASSRSMASRETQYF. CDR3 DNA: TGTGCCAGCAGCCGCAGTATGGCGTCTAGGGAGACCCAGTACTTC.